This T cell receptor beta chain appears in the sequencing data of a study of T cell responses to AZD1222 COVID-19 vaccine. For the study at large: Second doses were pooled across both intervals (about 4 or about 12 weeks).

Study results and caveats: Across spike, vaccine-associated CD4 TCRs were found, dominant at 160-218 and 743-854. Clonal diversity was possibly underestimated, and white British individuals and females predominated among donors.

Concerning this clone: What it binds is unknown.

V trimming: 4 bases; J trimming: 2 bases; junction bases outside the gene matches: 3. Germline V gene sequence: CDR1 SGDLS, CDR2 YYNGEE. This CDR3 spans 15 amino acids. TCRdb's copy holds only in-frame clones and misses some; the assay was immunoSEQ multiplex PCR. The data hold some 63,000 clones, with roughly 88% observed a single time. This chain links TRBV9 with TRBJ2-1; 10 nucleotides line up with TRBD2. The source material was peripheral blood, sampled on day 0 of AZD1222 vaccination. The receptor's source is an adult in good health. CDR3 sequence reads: CASSIGLAAYNEQFF. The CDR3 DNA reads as TGTGCCAGCAGCATCGGACTAGCGGCCTACAATGAGCAGTTCTTC.